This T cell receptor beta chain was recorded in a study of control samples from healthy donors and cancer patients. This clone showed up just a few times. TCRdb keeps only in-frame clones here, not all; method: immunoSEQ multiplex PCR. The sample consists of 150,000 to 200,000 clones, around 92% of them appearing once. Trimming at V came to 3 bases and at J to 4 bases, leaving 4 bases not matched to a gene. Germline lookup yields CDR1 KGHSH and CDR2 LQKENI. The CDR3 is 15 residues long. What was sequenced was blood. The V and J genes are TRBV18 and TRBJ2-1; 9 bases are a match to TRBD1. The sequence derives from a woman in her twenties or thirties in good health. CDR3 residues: CASSPRDRVYNEQFF. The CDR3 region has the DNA TGTGCCAGCTCACCCCGGGACAGGGTATACAATGAGCAGTTCTTC.